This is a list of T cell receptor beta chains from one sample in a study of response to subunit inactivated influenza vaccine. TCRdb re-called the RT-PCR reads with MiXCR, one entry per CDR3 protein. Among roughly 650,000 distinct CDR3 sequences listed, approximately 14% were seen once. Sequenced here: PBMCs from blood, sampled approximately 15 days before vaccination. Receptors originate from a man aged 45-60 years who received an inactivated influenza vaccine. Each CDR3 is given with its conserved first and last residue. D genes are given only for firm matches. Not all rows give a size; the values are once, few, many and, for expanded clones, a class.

CAISVSGAQSSYEQYF TGTGCCATCAGTGTTTCAGGAGCTCAAAGCTCCTACGAGCAGTACTTC TRBJ2-7 . many TRBV10-3
CASSWEAYYNEQFF TGCGCCAGCAGCTGGGAAGCCTACTACAATGAGCAGTTCTTC TRBJ2-1 . few TRBV4-3
CASSLVGTGYSNQPQHF TGTGCCAGCAGCTTGGTTGGGACAGGGTATAGCAATCAGCCCCAGCATTTT TRBJ1-5 TRBD1 many TRBV7-2
CASSPLRAGGSYNEQFF TGTGCCAGCTCACCACTTCGAGCGGGGGGCTCCTACAATGAGCAGTTCTTC TRBJ2-1 TRBD2 . TRBV18
CASSKRTGGEQYF TGTGCCAGCAGCAAGCGGACAGGGGGCGAGCAGTACTTC TRBJ2-7 TRBD1 many TRBV9
CATSDRDRGSGANVLTF TGTGCCACCAGTGATAGGGACAGGGGCTCTGGGGCCAACGTCCTGACTTTC TRBJ2-6 TRBD1 . TRBV24-1
CAWTLDLVSGANVLTF TGTGCCTGGACGCTGGACCTCGTCTCTGGGGCCAACGTCCTGACTTTC TRBJ2-6 . few TRBV30
CASRPSSGSEQFF TGTGCCAGTAGACCTTCTTCGGGTAGTGAGCAGTTCTTC TRBJ2-1 . once TRBV19
CASSPIGGHGNEKLFF TGTGCCAGCAGCCCGATTGGGGGGCATGGTAATGAAAAACTGTTTTTT TRBJ1-4 . . TRBV7-2
CASSLASGRKETQYF TGTGCCAGCAGCTTGGCTAGCGGGAGGAAAGAGACCCAGTACTTC TRBJ2-5 TRBD2 many TRBV11-2
CASSREGAGNEQFF TGCGCCAGCAGCCGAGAGGGGGCAGGGAATGAGCAGTTCTTC TRBJ2-1 TRBD1 few TRBV4-3
CASSLAGRDYEQYF TGTGCCAGCAGCTTAGCCGGCAGGGACTACGAGCAGTACTTC TRBJ2-7 . . TRBV11-2
CASSDSDRGGYNEQFF TGCGCCAGCAGTGATTCGGACAGGGGGGGTTACAATGAGCAGTTCTTC TRBJ2-1 TRBD1 . TRBV10-1
CASNRRNTGELFF TGTGCCAGCAACAGGAGGAACACCGGGGAGCTGTTTTTT TRBJ2-2 . . TRBV2
CASSPIIAGDPYNEQFF TGTGCCAGCAGTCCGATTATAGCGGGAGACCCCTACAATGAGCAGTTCTTC TRBJ2-1 TRBD2 . TRBV28
CASSLERVQYF TGCGCCAGCAGCTTGGAGAGAGTCCAGTACTTC TRBJ2-5 . few TRBV5-1
CASSLGGTQVALHF TGTGCCAGCAGCTTGGGAGGGACCCAAGTCGCCCTCCACTTT TRBJ1-6 . . TRBV5-6
CASSMTGTLTYEQYF TGTGCCAGCAGCATGACCGGGACGTTAACCTACGAGCAGTACTTC TRBJ2-7 . few TRBV7-2
CASSSQGSGSYNEQFF TGCGCCAGCAGCTCACAGGGGAGCGGCTCCTACAATGAGCAGTTCTTC TRBJ2-1 TRBD1 many TRBV5-1
CSARGTGQGADQPQHF TGCAGTGCTAGAGGGACGGGACAGGGGGCGGATCAGCCCCAGCATTTT TRBJ1-5 TRBD1 few TRBV20-1
CASSLGSHPSNEQFF TGCGCCAGCAGCTTAGGGTCTCACCCTTCGAATGAGCAGTTCTTC TRBJ2-1 . . TRBV5-1
CASSRQDFHQPQHF TGTGCCAGCAGCCGGCAGGACTTCCATCAGCCCCAGCATTTT TRBJ1-5 . . TRBV6-1
CASSQEAGRGEKLFF TGTGCCAGCAGCCAAGAAGCTGGACGAGGGGAAAAACTGTTTTTT TRBJ1-4 . . TRBV4-2
CSASSSETQYF TGCAGTGCTAGTTCATCGGAGACCCAGTACTTC TRBJ2-5 . . TRBV20-1
CASSQRGQGFYEQYF TGTGCCAGCTCCCAAAGAGGACAGGGTTTCTACGAGCAGTACTTC TRBJ2-7 TRBD1 . TRBV18
CASSLELAGTYEQYF TGTGCCAGCAGCTTAGAACTAGCGGGAACCTACGAGCAGTACTTC TRBJ2-7 TRBD2 . TRBV7-8